These 11 T cell receptor beta chains came from one sample sequenced in a study of blood T cells in healthy people across ages. With a J-beta primer mix and a sample-barcoded 5' primer, a second PCR ran about 7 to 11 cycles. In TCRdb, the 5' RACE reads were re-called with MiXCR into one record per CDR3 protein. Found here are about 1,500,000 distinct CDR3 sequences, roughly 30% of them singletons; the top ten hold 7.7%. The specimen was blood. These receptors came from a young woman in good health.

J is TRBJ1-4 and V is TRBV20-1, with TRBD1 as a possible D gene (5 bases). The CDR3 is 15 residues long. V lost 1 base to trimming and J lost 6 bases, with 15 bases between them. Looked up from germline, CDR1 is DFQATT and CDR2 is SNEGSKA (reference sequence). The CDR3 loop is CSARAIGGGDEKLFF. The DNA of the CDR3 is TGCAGTGCTAGAGCCATTGGGGGGGGTGATGAAAAACTGTTTTTT.

The chain recombines TRBV20-1 with TRBJ2-1; the D gene could be TRBD1 or TRBD2 (6 bases each). Germline-derived CDR1 and CDR2 are DFQATT and SNEGSKA (reference sequence). V lost 6 bases to trimming and J lost 0 bases, with 12 bases between them. CDR3 length equals 14 residues. The CDR3 protein is CSATGGRSYNEQFF. In DNA form, the CDR3 reads TGCAGTGCCACCGGGGGCCGCTCCTACAATGAGCAGTTCTTC.

This rearrangement joins TRBV20-1 to TRBJ1-2; D ambiguous. The CDR3 is made up of 13 amino acids. V lost 3 bases to trimming and J lost 13 bases, with 21 bases between them. The germline V gene encodes CDR1 DFQATT and CDR2 SNEGSKA (reference sequence). The CDR3, as DNA: TGCAGTGCTAGCCTGTGGCCTTCAGGTGGTTCCACCTTC. It is translated as CSASLWPSGGSTF.

The rearrangement uses TRBV20-1 and TRBJ1-3; D may be TRBD1 (5 bases). The CDR3 runs 15 residues. The V end lost 2 bases, the J end lost 4 bases, and 15 bases lay between the germline ends. Germline V lookup: CDR1 DFQATT, CDR2 SNEGSKA (reference sequence). The CDR3 sequence: CSARWGEAGGNTIYF. The CDR3 DNA reads TGCAGTGCTAGATGGGGGGAGGCGGGAGGAAACACCATATATTTT.

This clonotype was found many times. The chain uses TRBV5-1 and TRBJ2-6; a weak D match, TRBD1 (6 bases). CDR1 and CDR2 (germline): SGHRS, YFSETQ. Trimming pared 5 bases from V and 1 base from J, leaving 13 bases between. This CDR3 is built from 16 residues. CDR3 amino acids: CASRAGAASGANVLTF. CDR3 coding DNA: TGCGCCAGCAGGGCAGGGGCCGCGTCTGGGGCCAACGTCCTGACTTTC.

The table lists this clonotype with a few counts. The chain carries TRBV20-1 and TRBJ1-5; no clear D gene. V was cut by 1 base and J by 3 bases, with 7 bases left in between. Germline CDR1 and CDR2: DFQATT and SNEGSKA (reference sequence). This CDR3 has 13 amino acids. CDR3 DNA sequence: TGCAGTGCTAGAGCGGGGAACAATCAGCCCCAGCATTTT. Residues: CSARAGNNQPQHF.

A single count supports this clonotype. An end of the junction does not agree with germline; a read error may underlie this. The chain links TRBV5-1 to TRBJ2-3; the D gene could be TRBD1 or TRBD2 (5 bases each). The CDR3 is 16 residues long. CDR1 SGHRS and CDR2 YFSETQ come from the germline V gene. CDR3 nucleotides: TGCGCCAGCAGCCCGTCGGCGGGTCCTGCCACAGGTACGCAGTATTTT. Residues: CASSPSAGPATGTQYF.

Remarks on this clonotype: At one boundary the junction diverges from the germline segment, which might be a read error. The chain has TRBV9 and TRBJ2-7; the D gene is possibly TRBD1 (5 bases). The CDR3 sequence is 14 residues long. The germline CDR1 and CDR2 sequences are SGDLS and YYNGEE. CDR3 residues: CASSVTATSHEQYF. The CDR3 DNA follows: TGTGCCAGCAGCGTGACAGCAACCTCCCACGAGCAGTACTTC.

The gene calls are TRBV2 and TRBJ2-1; D tentatively reads TRBD1 or TRBD2 (6 bases each). The CDR3 has 11 amino acids. Trimming removed 8 bases at V and 10 bases at J, with 12 bases between. The V gene's germline CDR1 is SNHLY and CDR2 FYNNEI. CDR3 in DNA: TGTGCCAGCGGAGAGGGGGGAGAGCAGTTCTTC. Amino acids: CASGEGGEQFF.

The chain has TRBV7-2 and TRBJ1-5, with D possibly matching TRBD1 (6 bases). Germline assignment: CDR1 SGHTA and CDR2 FQGNSA. The V end was cut by 5 bases, the J end by 0 bases, with 11 bases between. This CDR3 has 15 amino acids. The CDR3: CASSAHRDSNQPQHF. The CDR3 DNA sequence: TGTGCCAGCAGCGCTCACAGGGATAGCAATCAGCCCCAGCATTTT.

This clonotype was counted at least ten times. This chain uses TRBV4-1 with TRBJ2-5; the D gene could be TRBD1 or TRBD2 (5 bases each). This CDR3 is built from 16 residues. Germline V gene data show CDR1 as MGHRA and CDR2 as YSYEKL. The germline V and J ends were trimmed by 0 bases and 0 bases, with 11 bases remaining between them. Here the CDR3 DNA reads TGCGCCAGCAGCCAAGAAGGGACCATTTACCAAGAGACCCAGTACTTC. It encodes CASSQEGTIYQETQYF.